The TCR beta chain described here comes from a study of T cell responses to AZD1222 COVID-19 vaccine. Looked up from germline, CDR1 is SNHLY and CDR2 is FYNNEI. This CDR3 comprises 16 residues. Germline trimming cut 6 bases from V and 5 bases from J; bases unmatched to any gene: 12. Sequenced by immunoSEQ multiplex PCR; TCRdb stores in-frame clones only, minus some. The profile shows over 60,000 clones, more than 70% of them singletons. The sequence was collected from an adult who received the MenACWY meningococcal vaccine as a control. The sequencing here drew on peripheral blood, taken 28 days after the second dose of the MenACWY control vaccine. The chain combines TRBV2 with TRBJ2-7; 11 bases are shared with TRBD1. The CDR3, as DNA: TGTGCCAGCAGGACCCCCAGGGACAGGGGGAGCAACGAGCAGTACTTC. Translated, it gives CASRTPRDRGSNEQYF. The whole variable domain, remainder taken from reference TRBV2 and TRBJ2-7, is EPEVTQTPSHQVTQMGQEVILRCVPISNHLYFYWYRQILGQKVEFLVSFYNNEISEKSEIFDDQFSVERPDGSNFTLKIRSTKLEDSAMYFCASRTPRDRGSNEQYFGPGTRLTVT.